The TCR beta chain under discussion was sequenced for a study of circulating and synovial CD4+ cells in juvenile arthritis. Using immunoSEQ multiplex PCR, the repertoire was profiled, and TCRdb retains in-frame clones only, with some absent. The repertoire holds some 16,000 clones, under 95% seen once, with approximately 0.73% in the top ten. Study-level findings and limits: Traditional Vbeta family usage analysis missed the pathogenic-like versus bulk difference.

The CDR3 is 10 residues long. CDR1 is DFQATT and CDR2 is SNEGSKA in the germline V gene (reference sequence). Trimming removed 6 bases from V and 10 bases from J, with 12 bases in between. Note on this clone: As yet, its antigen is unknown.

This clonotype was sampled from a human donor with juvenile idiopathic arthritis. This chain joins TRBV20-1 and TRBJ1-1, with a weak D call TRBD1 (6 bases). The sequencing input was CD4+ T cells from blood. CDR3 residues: CSATGSGAFF. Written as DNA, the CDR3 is TGCAGTGCAACAGGGAGCGGAGCTTTCTTT.